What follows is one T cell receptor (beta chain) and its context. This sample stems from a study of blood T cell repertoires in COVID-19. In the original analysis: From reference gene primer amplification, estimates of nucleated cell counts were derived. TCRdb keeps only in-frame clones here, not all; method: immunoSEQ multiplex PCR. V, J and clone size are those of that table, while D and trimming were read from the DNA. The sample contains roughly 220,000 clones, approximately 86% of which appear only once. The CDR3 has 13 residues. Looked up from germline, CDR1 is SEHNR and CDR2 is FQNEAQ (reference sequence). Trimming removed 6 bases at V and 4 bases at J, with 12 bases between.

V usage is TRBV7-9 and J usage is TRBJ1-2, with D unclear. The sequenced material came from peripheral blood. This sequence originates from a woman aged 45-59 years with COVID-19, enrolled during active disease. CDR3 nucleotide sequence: TGTGCCAGCAGTTCCATACTAAGCTATGGCTACACCTTC. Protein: CASSSILSYGYTF.